Presented here are 32 T cell receptor beta chains from one specimen sequenced in a study of T cell responses to AZD1222 COVID-19 vaccine. The method was immunoSEQ multiplex PCR; TCRdb's version includes in-frame clones alone and lacks a portion of them. Counted here are some 100,000 clones, approximately 90% occurring once; the ten biggest clones make up less than 4%. Sequenced material: peripheral blood, taken 28 days after the second AZD1222 dose. The receptor set was obtained from an adult who received the AZD1222 COVID-19 vaccine.

The rearrangement uses TRBV6-5 and TRBJ1-5, with TRBD1 as a possible D gene (5 bases). Germline-derived CDR1 and CDR2 are MNHEY and SVGAGI. Trimming removed 6 bases at V and 6 bases at J, with 18 bases between. The CDR3 consists of 15 residues. The CDR3 bases are TGTGCCAGCAGGGGGGGTGGAGGGGTAGGTCAGCCCCAGCATTTT. Protein: CASRGGGGVGQPQHF.

The genes are TRBV5-1 and TRBJ1-1; TRBD1 matches at 9 bases. Trimming took 0 bases from V and 6 from J; bases not matched to a gene: 12. Germline lookup yields CDR1 SGHRS and CDR2 YFSETQ. This CDR3 contains 17 residues. The CDR3 spells CASSLEGTGPVLSEAFF. CDR3 bases: TGCGCCAGCAGCTTGGAGGGGACAGGGCCTGTCTTATCTGAAGCTTTCTTT. The full variable domain, rest sourced from reference TRBV5-1 and TRBJ1-1, is KAGVTQTPRYLIKTRGQQVTLSCSPISGHRSVSWYQQTPGQGLQFLFEYFSETQRNKGNFPGRFSGRQFSNSRSEMNVSTLELGDSALYLCASSLEGTGPVLSEAFFGQGTRLTVV.

V and J are TRBV10-3 and TRBJ1-2; 7 bases agree with TRBD1. Germline V gene lookup returns CDR1 ENHRY and CDR2 SYGVKD. The CDR3 has 17 residues. V shed 2 bases, J shed 2 bases, and the junction held 11 bases outside the gene matches. CDR3 nucleotides: TGTGCCATCAGTGAGCCCAACCTAGGACAGGAGAACTATGGCTACACCTTC. This sequence encodes CAISEPNLGQENYGYTF.

V gene TRBV4-3 combines with J gene TRBJ1-6; D is perhaps TRBD1 (5 bases). V was cut by 3 bases and J by 4 bases, with 13 bases left in between. The length of the CDR3 is 16 residues. CDR1 and CDR2 (germline): LGHNA, YSLEER. The chain's CDR3 is CASSHQGVRYNSPLHF. The CDR3 DNA reads as TGCGCCAGCAGCCATCAGGGAGTGCGGTATAATTCACCCCTCCACTTT.

The J gene is TRBJ2-2, the V gene TRBV6-5, with D tentatively TRBD2 (6 bases). Germline loops: CDR1 MNHEY, CDR2 SVGAGI. Trimming shortened V by 0 bases and J by 8 bases, and 13 bases separated the two germline ends. CDR3 size: 15 residues. CDR3 amino acids: CASSYSFGEAGELFF. The CDR3 nucleotides are TGTGCCAGCAGTTACTCTTTTGGGGAGGCGGGGGAGCTGTTTTTT.

This CDR3 is CASMAGGAGGNEQFF. CDR3 sequence (DNA): TGTGCCAGCATGGCGGGGGGGGCAGGGGGGAATGAGCAGTTCTTC. The chain has TRBV6-5 and TRBJ2-1; 9 bases fit TRBD2. The trim removed 7 bases at V and 7 bases at J, leaving 11 bases unmatched. CDR1 and CDR2 (germline): MNHEY, SVGAGI. The CDR3 length is 15 residues.

The rearrangement uses TRBV4-3 and TRBJ1-1; no firm D call. The CDR3 length is 13 residues. Germline assignment: CDR1 LGHNA and CDR2 YSLEER. V was pared by 0 bases and J by 9 bases, with 11 bases between. The DNA for the CDR3 is TGCGCCAGCAGCCAAGATTGGGTTTCTAAAGCTTTCTTT. Its protein product is CASSQDWVSKAFF.

The V call is TRBV28, the J call TRBJ2-7; 8 bases map to TRBD1. Germline-derived CDR1 and CDR2 are MDHEN and SYDVKM. V dropped 4 bases and J dropped 5; count of bases not matched to a gene: 7. This CDR3 has 14 residues. This CDR3 reads CASSSTTGVNEQYF. CDR3 coding DNA: TGTGCCAGCAGTTCCACGACAGGGGTGAACGAGCAGTACTTC.

This chain links TRBV6-5 with TRBJ2-3, with 7 bases fitting TRBD1. The CDR3 is made up of 16 amino acids. CDR1 is MNHEY and CDR2 is SVGAGI in the germline V gene. V was clipped by 4 bases and J by 1 base; unmatched bases: 8. Here the CDR3 DNA reads TGTGCCAGCAGTTCCCCCTCCGGGACAGGCACAGATACGCAGTATTTT. It encodes CASSSPSGTGTDTQYF.

The chain joins TRBV4-2 to TRBJ2-7, with 8 nucleotides matching TRBD2. Trimming took 4 bases from V and 1 from J; bases not matched to a gene: 9. Germline CDR1 is LGHNA and CDR2 is YNFKEQ. The CDR3 is made up of 16 amino acids. The CDR3 sequence: CASSPGGAGESYEQYF. CDR3 DNA: TGTGCCAGCAGCCCTGGCGGAGCGGGGGAATCCTACGAGCAGTACTTC.

The chain has TRBV19 and TRBJ2-7; D possibly uses TRBD1 or TRBD2 (5 bases each). The ends were cut back, 5 bases at V and 5 bases at J, with 16 bases in the middle. The CDR3 totals 14 residues. Germline V gene lookup returns CDR1 LNHDA and CDR2 SQIVND (reference sequence). CDR3 sequence reads: CASSDPGAFNEQYF. The CDR3 nucleotides are TGTGCCAGTAGTGACCCCGGGGCGTTCAACGAGCAGTACTTC. The full variable domain, completed using reference TRBV19 and TRBJ2-7, is DGGITQSPKYLFRKEGQNVTLSCEQNLNHDAMYWYRQDPGQGLRLIYYSQIVNDFQKGDIAEGYSVSREKKESFPLTVTSAQKNPTAFYLCASSDPGAFNEQYFGPGTRLTVT.

The genes are TRBV5-4 and TRBJ2-3, with D uncertain. This CDR3 is built from 14 residues. Looked up from germline, CDR1 is SGHNT and CDR2 is YYREEE (reference sequence). The V end lost 1 base, the J end lost 2 bases, and 8 bases lay between the germline ends. As DNA, the CDR3 is TGTGCCAGCAGCTTGCCCGGTCTCACAGATACGCAGTATTTT. This sequence encodes CASSLPGLTDTQYF.

J is TRBJ1-4 and V is TRBV19; TRBD1 matches at 8 bases. CDR1 and CDR2 (germline): LNHDA, SQIVND (reference sequence). The CDR3 runs 15 residues. J was trimmed by 2 bases and V by 4 bases; bases with no gene match: 3. In DNA form, the CDR3 reads TGTGCCAGTAGTAGAGGACAGGGCACTAATGAAAAACTGTTTTTT. Translating it yields CASSRGQGTNEKLFF.

This clone was seen ten or more times. The chain couples TRBV14 to TRBJ1-6; a weak D match, TRBD1 (5 bases). The ends were cut back, 5 bases at V and 5 bases at J, with 13 bases in the middle. The CDR3 sequence is 15 residues long. Looked up from germline, CDR1 is SGHDN and CDR2 is FVKESK. In DNA, the CDR3 is TGTGCCAGCAGCGCCAGGACATTGGATAATTCACCCCTCCACTTT. This translates into CASSARTLDNSPLHF.

Notes on this clone: A junction end diverges from the germline sequence, so it may reflect a read error. The V gene is TRBV4-2, the J gene TRBJ1-5, with D hard to call. Germline CDR1 and CDR2: LGHNA and YNFKEQ. The CDR3 totals 14 residues. CDR3: CASSQVMYERAFYF. For the CDR3, the DNA is TGTGCCAGCAGCCAAGTGATGTATGAGCGAGCCTTTTACTTT.

V and J are TRBV29-1 and TRBJ2-3; 9 bases fit TRBD1. CDR1 is SQVTM and CDR2 is ANQGSEA in the germline V gene. With 4 bases clipped from V and 0 bases from J, the junction kept 5 bases outside the gene matches. The CDR3 length is 15 residues. The CDR3 region has the DNA TGCAGCGTTGGGGACAGGGTGTGGAGCACAGATACGCAGTATTTT. It specifies CSVGDRVWSTDTQYF.

V and J are TRBV6-6 and TRBJ1-4, with 8 bases aligning to TRBD1. The CDR3 has 14 amino acids. Germline V lookup: CDR1 MNHNY, CDR2 SVGAGI (reference sequence). Unmatched junction bases numbered 7, after V lost 6 bases and J lost 7 bases. The CDR3 nucleotides read TGTGCCAGCAGGACCACAGGGGGGGGTGAAAAACTGTTTTTT. Its protein is CASRTTGGGEKLFF.

The rearrangement joins TRBV7-9 to TRBJ1-2, with D maybe TRBD1 (6 bases). Germline CDR1 SEHNR, CDR2 FQNEAQ (reference sequence). The length of the CDR3 is 17 residues. The germline V and J ends were trimmed by 5 bases and 3 bases, with 22 bases remaining between them. CDR3 nucleotides: TGTGCCAGCAGCCCGGGGGGGGCAGCAGGGTCCGACTATGGCTACACCTTC. This codes for CASSPGGAAGSDYGYTF.

The chain couples TRBV9 to TRBJ1-6; D is unresolved. The germline gives CDR1 SGDLS, CDR2 YYNGEE. This CDR3 has 15 amino acids. V was cut by 3 bases and J by 7 bases, with 14 bases left in between. This CDR3 is CASSAQSRTNSPLHF. CDR3 coding DNA: TGTGCCAGCAGCGCCCAATCTAGGACCAATTCACCCCTCCACTTT.

The chain is built from TRBV5-1 and TRBJ2-7, with D maybe TRBD2 (5 bases). Trimming stripped 1 base from V and 3 bases from J, with 8 bases between. In germline, CDR1 is SGHRS, CDR2 YFSETQ. The CDR3 has 13 amino acids. CDR3 protein: CASSLPEGYEQYF. CDR3 DNA: TGCGCCAGCAGCTTGCCCGAGGGCTACGAGCAGTACTTC.

The chain joins TRBV2 to TRBJ2-2; 8 bases fit TRBD2. The CDR3 extends over 15 amino acids. V shed 6 bases and J 3 bases; nucleotides not matched to a gene: 6. Germline CDR1 reads SNHLY; CDR2 reads FYNNEI. CDR3 region: CASRKRGLYTGELFF. Written as DNA, the CDR3 is TGTGCCAGCAGAAAGCGGGGGCTTTACACCGGGGAGCTGTTTTTT.

The V and J genes are TRBV28 and TRBJ1-1; D not resolved. The germline V and J ends were trimmed by 5 bases and 1 base, with 14 bases remaining between them. The V gene's germline CDR1 is MDHEN and CDR2 SYDVKM. This CDR3 spans 15 amino acids. The CDR3 spells CASSPGRAGNTEAFF. As DNA, the CDR3 is TGTGCCAGCAGTCCGGGTCGAGCGGGGAACACTGAAGCTTTCTTT.

The J gene is TRBJ1-1, the V gene TRBV6-5, with TRBD1 matching 7 bases. The germline V gene encodes CDR1 MNHEY and CDR2 SVGAGI. The CDR3 has 15 residues. The trim removed 2 bases at V and 1 base at J, leaving 4 bases unmatched. The CDR3 region is CASSYTTGRNTEAFF. Written as DNA, the CDR3 is TGTGCCAGCAGTTACACGACAGGGCGGAACACTGAAGCTTTCTTT.

J is TRBJ1-3 and V is TRBV10-3; D might be TRBD1 (6 bases). Per germline, CDR1 ENHRY and CDR2 SYGVKD. Trimming took 7 bases from V and 0 from J, leaving 10 bases between them. CDR3 length: 14 residues. In nucleotides, the CDR3 is TGTGCCATCACCAAGGACAGCTCTGGAAACACCATATATTTT. This gives the protein CAITKDSSGNTIYF.

The gene calls are TRBV28 and TRBJ1-5; maybe TRBD1 (5 bases). V gave up 2 bases and J gave up 6 bases, with 14 bases separating them. The CDR3 contains 15 residues. CDR1 and CDR2 from the germline V gene are MDHEN and SYDVKM. CDR3 sequence reads: CASSLRRAKSQPQHF. The CDR3 bases are TGTGCCAGCAGTTTACGCAGGGCGAAGAGTCAGCCCCAGCATTTT.

V gene TRBV5-6 combines with J gene TRBJ2-5, with TRBD2 identical over 8 bases. The trim removed 1 base at V and 0 bases at J, leaving 5 bases unmatched. The length of the CDR3 is 16 residues. Germline V lookup: CDR1 SGHDT, CDR2 YYEEEE. The CDR3 bases are TGTGCCAGCAGCTTGTTGGGACTAGAGTACCAAGAGACCCAGTACTTC. Protein product: CASSLLGLEYQETQYF.

The V and J genes are TRBV6-1 and TRBJ1-5, with a possible D match to TRBD1 (5 bases). With 4 bases removed from V and 0 bases from J, the gap between germline ends came to 16 bases. The CDR3 runs to 17 residues. Germline V gene data show CDR1 as MNHNS and CDR2 as SASEGT. This CDR3 reads CASSVVPGGNSNQPQHF. As DNA, the CDR3 is TGTGCCAGCAGTGTTGTTCCGGGGGGGAATAGCAATCAGCCCCAGCATTTT.

The rearrangement links TRBV5-1 to TRBJ2-1; TRBD2 aligns across 11 bases. From germline, CDR1 is SGHRS and CDR2 YFSETQ. After removal of 0 bases from V and 2 bases from J, the junction contained 4 bases not matched to a gene. This CDR3 contains 17 residues. The CDR3 nucleotides are TGCGCCAGCAGCTTGGCCGGTAGCGGGGGGGCCTACAATGAGCAGTTCTTC. Translated: CASSLAGSGGAYNEQFF.

The chain couples TRBV7-2 to TRBJ1-2; D not certain. Germline V CDR1 and CDR2: SGHTA, FQGNSA. The CDR3 covers 15 residues. Trimming removed 1 base at V and 4 bases at J, with 13 bases between. This chain's CDR3 is CASSLVLDGPYGYTF. The CDR3 region has the DNA TGTGCCAGCAGCTTAGTTCTAGACGGACCCTATGGCTACACCTTC.

This clone was observed once. The J gene is TRBJ2-5, the V gene TRBV3-1 (or the pseudogene TRBV3-2); the D gene is possibly TRBD1 (6 bases). Germline lookup yields CDR1 LGHDT and CDR2 YNNKEL (reference sequence). CDR3 length equals 17 residues. V lost 0 bases to trimming and J lost 13 bases, with 27 bases between them. In DNA form, the CDR3 reads TGTGCCAGCAGCCAAGATTGGGGGCCCCTACTTAAGAGACCCCGGTACTTC. It encodes CASSQDWGPLLKRPRYF.

A note on this clone: This specimen includes other DNA sequences encoding the same CDR3. V gene TRBV5-1 combines with J gene TRBJ1-2; D is uncertain. Per germline, CDR1 SGHRS and CDR2 YFSETQ. The V gene lost 0 bases and the J gene lost 2 bases, with 5 bases spanning the gap. The CDR3 totals 13 residues. The CDR3 region is CASSLDINYGYTF. The CDR3 bases are TGCGCCAGCAGCTTGGACATAAACTATGGCTACACCTTC.

V gene TRBV6-1 combines with J gene TRBJ1-6; D uncertain. This CDR3 comprises 12 residues. Looked up from germline, CDR1 is MNHNS and CDR2 is SASEGT. Trimming left V 2 bases short and J 7 bases short, with 3 bases between. For the CDR3, the DNA is TGTGCCAGCAGTGAACGCAATTCACCCCTCCACTTT. Amino acids: CASSERNSPLHF.